The text below deals with one TCR beta chain. This sample stems from a study of cytomegalovirus exposure and HLA in healthy donors. Study information: Findings of an earlier analysis included 90 million to 120 million unique TCR beta sequences from 200 million or so T cells.

CDR3 length: 13 residues. Germline V CDR1 and CDR2: MNHNS, SASEGT. V lost 3 bases and J 10 bases, leaving 13 bases between the germline ends. This PCR relied on a set of 60 Vbeta primers and 13 Jbeta primers. TCRdb keeps only in-frame clones here, not all; method: immunoSEQ multiplex PCR. The table lists about 140,000 clones, roughly 80% of them singletons. Sequencing was done on a sample of PBMCs. The gene calls are TRBV6-1 and TRBJ2-1, with TRBD2 as a possible D gene (5 bases). This clonotype was sampled from a man younger than 35 in good health and CMV-seropositive. Written as DNA, the CDR3 is TGTGCCAGCAGTGAGGTAGTCCGGAGGGAGCAGTTCTTC. This codes for CASSEVVRREQFF.